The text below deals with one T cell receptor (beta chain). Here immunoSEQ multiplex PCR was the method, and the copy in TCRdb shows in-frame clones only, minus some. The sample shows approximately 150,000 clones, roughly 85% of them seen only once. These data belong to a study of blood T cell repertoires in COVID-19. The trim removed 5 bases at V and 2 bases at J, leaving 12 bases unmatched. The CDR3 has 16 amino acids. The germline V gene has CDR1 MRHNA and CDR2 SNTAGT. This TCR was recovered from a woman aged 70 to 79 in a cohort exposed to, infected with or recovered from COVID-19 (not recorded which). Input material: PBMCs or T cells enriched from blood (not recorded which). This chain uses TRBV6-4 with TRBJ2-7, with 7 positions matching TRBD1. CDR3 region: CASSSPQGWVAYEQYF. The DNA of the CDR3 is TGTGCCAGCAGTTCACCACAGGGGTGGGTTGCCTACGAGCAGTACTTC.